Reported below is one T cell receptor (beta chain). This record belongs to a study of blood T cell repertoires in COVID-19. In the study overall: T cells, B-cell-depleted T cells, or PBMCs supplied cDNA or gDNA.

Using immunoSEQ multiplex PCR, the repertoire was profiled, and TCRdb retains in-frame clones only, with some absent. The sample lists around 370,000 clones; 70% to 90% were seen once. Recruitment covered 20 to 25 US areas and drew participants whose ages spanned roughly 18 to 90 years. This clonotype was sampled from a woman in her late teens or twenties who had recovered from COVID-19. The source material was PBMCs or T cells enriched from blood (not recorded which).

The CDR3: CASGPIRTDEKLFF. CDR3 nucleotide sequence: TGTGCTAGTGGTCCGATAAGGACAGATGAAAAACTGTTTTTT. The chain joins TRBV12-5 to TRBJ1-4; maybe TRBD1 (6 bases). Trimming took 5 bases from V and 6 from J, leaving 13 bases between them. CDR3 size: 14 residues. Germline-derived CDR1 and CDR2 are LGHNT and FRNRAP.